This T cell receptor beta chain was retrieved from a study of PD-L1 blockade in urothelial cancer. Background on the study: Blood was tested 3 weeks (second dose) and 6 weeks into treatment. Across blood samples, T cells had a median count of 141,255.

Documented time point: pretreatment peripheral blood. This clone was counted once. Losses at the gene ends were 4 bases for V and 3 bases for J; bases not matched to a gene: 4. Looked up from germline, CDR1 is SGHRS and CDR2 is YFSETQ. The CDR3 is 15 residues long. The table came from immunoSEQ multiplex PCR; TCRdb's copy has only in-frame clones and leaves some out. The sample consists of tens of thousands of clones, around 88% of them appearing once. This clonotype originated in a woman aged 60-75 years with urothelial cancer. This material consisted of PBMCs, taken around atezolizumab (anti-PD-L1) treatment. This sequence joins TRBV5-1 and TRBJ2-1; 10 bases line up with TRBD2. The CDR3 coding sequence is TGCGCCAGCAGCGAACGGACTAGCGGCTACAATGAGCAGTTCTTC. This codes for CASSERTSGYNEQFF.